This T cell receptor (beta chain) was sequenced for a study of Ad26.COV2.S vaccination and SARS-CoV-2 variants. Study context: This donor came from the COV1001 trial of Ad26.COV2.S. Notes on the study in general: Possibly, TCR breadth and depth analyses underestimated total T cell responses.

Germline V CDR1 and CDR2: LGHNA, YSLEER. The CDR3 has 16 residues. The junction had 4 bases not matched to a gene; V was cut back by 4 bases and J by 4 bases. On this clone itself: Its antigen is as yet unknown.

Profiling relied on immunoSEQ multiplex PCR, and the TCRdb table lists in-frame clones only, not all of them. The table has around 370,000 clones, 70% to 90% seen once. Stated treatment: some 20 received Ad26.COV2.S at low or high dose, single or two shots; a few received placebo; per-sample allocation not given. Day 63 following the first vaccine or placebo injection was when the samples were taken. The TCR comes from a person aged 18-65 years who received the Ad26.COV2.S COVID-19 vaccine or a placebo. The V and J genes are TRBV4-3 and TRBJ2-1, with TRBD2 matching 13 bases. The sequencing used peripheral blood, collected in a trial of Ad26.COV2.S vaccine versus placebo. The CDR3, as DNA: TGCGCCAGCAGCCCGGGACTAGCGGGGACATACAATGAGCAGTTCTTC. As protein: CASSPGLAGTYNEQFF.